The 10 T cell receptor beta chains listed next were all sequenced from one sample in a study of blood T cell repertoires in COVID-19. The protocol was immunoSEQ multiplex PCR, while the TCRdb copy is restricted to in-frame clones and leaves out a portion. The table shows approximately 170,000 clones, with roughly nine tenths occurring only once. The material sequenced was peripheral blood. The receptors come from a woman aged 55-69 years with COVID-19, enrolled during active disease.

The chain has TRBV9 and TRBJ2-5; 9 bases match TRBD2. Germline V gene lookup returns CDR1 SGDLS and CDR2 YYNGEE. The CDR3 is 17 amino acids. The ends lost 0 bases at V and 4 bases at J; junction bases unmatched: 10. The CDR3 sequence: CASSVAPLSGRSETQYF. The CDR3, as DNA: TGTGCCAGCAGCGTAGCACCCTTGAGCGGGAGGTCAGAGACCCAGTACTTC.

This chain joins TRBV21-1 and TRBJ2-1; TRBD2 was called by the table and not checked on the DNA. TRBV21-1 is given as a pseudogene. The CDR3 runs 20 residues. CDR3 sequence (DNA): TGTGCCAGCAGCATTCACGGACTAGCGGGAGGCAGGAGCTCCTACAATGAGCAGTTCTTC. Its protein is CASSIHGLAGGRSSYNEQFF.

The rearrangement uses TRBV30 and TRBJ2-4, with D possibly being TRBD1 (5 bases). V lost 2 bases and J lost 3, with 11 bases in between. There are 14 residues in the CDR3. Germline V gene lookup returns CDR1 GTSNPN and CDR2 SVGIG (reference sequence). For the CDR3, the DNA is TGTGCCTGGAGTATACAGGCAGGCAAAAACATTCAGTACTTC. This gives the protein CAWSIQAGKNIQYF.

The chain combines TRBV5-4 with TRBJ1-1; TRBD1 matches 7 bases. The CDR3 totals 14 residues. In germline, CDR1 is SGHNT, CDR2 YYREEE (reference sequence). J gave up 1 base and V 4 bases, and 4 bases lay outside the gene matches. The CDR3, as DNA: TGTGCCAGCAGCGTGGGACAGCGGAACACTGAAGCTTTCTTT. It translates to CASSVGQRNTEAFF.

Concerning this clone itself: The junction departs from germline at one end; a sequencing error may be responsible. CDR3 sequence reads: CANSYSLDRGGTDYEQYF. The CDR3, as DNA: TGTGCCAACAGTTACTCTCTCGATCGGGGGGGGACAGACTACGAGCAGTACTTC. The V and J genes are TRBV6-2 or TRBV6-3 and TRBJ2-7; D might be TRBD2 (8 bases). The CDR3 spans 18 residues. Germline V CDR1 and CDR2: MNHEY, SVGEGT.

Here the CDR3 reads CASSPGGYNEQFF. The CDR3 DNA is TGTGCCAGCAGCCCGGGGGGTTACAATGAGCAGTTCTTC. This chain uses TRBV5-6 with TRBJ2-1; 7 positions match TRBD2. The germline V gene encodes CDR1 SGHDT and CDR2 YYEEEE. Germline trimming cut 4 bases from V and 4 bases from J; bases unmatched to any gene: 2. This CDR3 is built from 13 residues.

The rearrangement joins TRBV5-3 to TRBJ1-2, with D possibly TRBD1 on 6 matching bases. TRBV5-3 is an ORF, with its function uncertain. The CDR3 spans 15 residues. The V end lost 3 bases, the J end lost 0 bases, and 12 bases lay between the germline ends. The CDR3 nucleotides read TGTGCCAGAAGCTGGGGGACACCTACTAACTATGGCTACACCTTC. As protein: CARSWGTPTNYGYTF.

J is TRBJ1-1 and V is TRBV4-3; the D is unclear. V lost 3 bases and J lost 0, with 8 bases in between. CDR1 is LGHNA and CDR2 is YSLEER in the germline V gene. The CDR3 totals 14 residues. DNA for the CDR3: TGCGCCAGCAGCCAGCGACTGATGAACACTGAAGCTTTCTTT. Its protein product is CASSQRLMNTEAFF.

The V and J genes are TRBV9 and TRBJ2-2; 9 positions match TRBD1. The V gene end was trimmed by 4 bases and the J gene end by 6 bases; junction bases not matched to a gene: 7. CDR1 and CDR2 from the germline V gene are SGDLS and YYNGEE. The CDR3 runs 15 residues. Here the CDR3 reads CASSNRDRDAGELFF. The CDR3 region has the DNA TGTGCCAGCAGCAACCGGGACAGGGATGCCGGGGAGCTGTTTTTT.

This clone was seen just once. V and J are TRBV7-9 and TRBJ1-1; 9 bases line up with TRBD1. This CDR3 region has 17 residues. The V segment lost 2 bases and the J segment 2 bases; nucleotides outside the gene matches: 9. CDR1 and CDR2 from the germline V gene are SEHNR and FQNEAQ (reference sequence). CDR3 sequence: CASSLSTGGFRNTEAFF. Written as DNA, the CDR3 is TGTGCCAGCAGCTTATCGACAGGGGGGTTCAGAAACACTGAAGCTTTCTTT.